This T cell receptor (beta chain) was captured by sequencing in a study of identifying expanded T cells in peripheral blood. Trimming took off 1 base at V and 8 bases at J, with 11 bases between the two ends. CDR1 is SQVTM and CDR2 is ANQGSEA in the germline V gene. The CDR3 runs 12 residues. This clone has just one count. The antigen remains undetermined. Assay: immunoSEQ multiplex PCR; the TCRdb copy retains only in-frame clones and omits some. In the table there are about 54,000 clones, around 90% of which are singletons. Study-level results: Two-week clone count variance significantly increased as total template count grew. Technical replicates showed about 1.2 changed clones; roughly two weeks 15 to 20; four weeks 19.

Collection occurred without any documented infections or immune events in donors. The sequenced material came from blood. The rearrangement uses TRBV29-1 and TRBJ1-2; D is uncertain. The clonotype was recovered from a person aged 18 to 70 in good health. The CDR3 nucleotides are TGCAGCGTTGAAGTGTGGGCGGTGGGCTACACCTTC. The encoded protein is CSVEVWAVGYTF.